The rows below give T cell receptor beta chains drawn from one sample of a study of Ad26.COV2.S vaccination and SARS-CoV-2 variants. Sequenced by immunoSEQ multiplex PCR; TCRdb stores in-frame clones only, minus some. This sample has about 400,000 clones, with approximately 89% found just once. Sample: peripheral blood, taken in a trial of Ad26.COV2.S vaccine versus placebo. Receptors originate from a person between 18 and 65 years old who received the Ad26.COV2.S COVID-19 vaccine or a placebo. Both conserved end residues are trimmed from each CDR3.

J gene: TRBJ2-6
V gene: TRBV4-1
CDR3 protein: ASSLGQAQLVSGANVLT

J gene: TRBJ2-7
V gene: TRBV21-1
CDR3 protein: ASSKRRLAGGPYEQY

J gene: TRBJ2-3
V gene: TRBV30
CDR3 protein: AWSVKDTQY

J gene: TRBJ2-3
V gene: TRBV6-4
CDR3 protein: ASSGGGSDTQY

J gene: TRBJ1-1
V gene: TRBV29-1
CDR3 protein: SASPGTANTEAF

J gene: TRBJ2-1
V gene: TRBV6-2/TRBV6-3
CDR3 protein: ASSQPPGKF

J gene: TRBJ2-7
V gene: TRBV7-8
CDR3 protein: ASSSGTGGSRNEQY

J gene: TRBJ2-2
V gene: TRBV6-5
CDR3 protein: ASRLAANTGELF

J gene: TRBJ2-7
V gene: TRBV19
CDR3 protein: ASTSDPLFSEQY

J gene: TRBJ2-2
V gene: TRBV7-9
CDR3 protein: ASSLGGVVTGELF

J gene: TRBJ1-1
V gene: TRBV28
CDR3 protein: ASSLRGAMNTEAF

J gene: TRBJ2-5
V gene: TRBV11-3
CDR3 protein: ASSWTSGTQETQY

J gene: TRBJ2-1
V gene: TRBV5-1
CDR3 protein: ASSLQGASVV

J gene: TRBJ2-7
V gene: TRBV19
CDR3 protein: ASSSGTSGNSYEQY

J gene: TRBJ1-2
V gene: TRBV2
CDR3 protein: ASTTLGQGGYGYT

J gene: TRBJ1-5
V gene: TRBV11-2
CDR3 protein: ASSSGTGSINQPQH

J gene: TRBJ1-5
V gene: TRBV6-5
CDR3 protein: ASRQVNNQPQH

J gene: TRBJ1-2
V gene: TRBV5-1
CDR3 protein: ASSIDRALNGYT

J gene: TRBJ1-5
V gene: TRBV10-2
CDR3 protein: ASGGQPFYQPQH

J gene: TRBJ1-2
V gene: TRBV10-3
CDR3 protein: AIPLGQGDYGYT

J gene: TRBJ1-4
V gene: TRBV3-1/TRBV3-2
CDR3 protein: ASSQGRNEKLF

J gene: TRBJ2-1
V gene: TRBV7-6
CDR3 protein: ASRPLAGFYNEQF

J gene: TRBJ2-7
V gene: TRBV6-2/TRBV6-3
CDR3 protein: ASSRSTSGSTEQY

J gene: TRBJ2-7
V gene: TRBV12-3/TRBV12-4
CDR3 protein: ASSPGRSYEQY

J gene: TRBJ1-4
V gene: TRBV3-1/TRBV3-2
CDR3 protein: ASSQARSRLSTNEKLF

J gene: TRBJ2-7
V gene: TRBV15
CDR3 protein: ATSRGRGAYEQY

J gene: TRBJ2-3
V gene: TRBV24-1
CDR3 protein: ATSDFKVGDTQY

J gene: TRBJ2-3
V gene: TRBV28
CDR3 protein: ASSLGGRTNTDTQY

J gene: TRBJ2-1
V gene: TRBV9
CDR3 protein: ASSGSGSSYNEQF

J gene: TRBJ2-3
V gene: TRBV6-4
CDR3 protein: ASSEELASTDTQY

J gene: TRBJ2-1
V gene: TRBV6-5
CDR3 protein: ASQLAGASYNEQF

J gene: TRBJ1-6
V gene: TRBV7-3
CDR3 protein: ASSLWGQGAQSPLH

J gene: TRBJ2-3
V gene: TRBV28
CDR3 protein: ASSLLGGSTDTQY

J gene: TRBJ2-7
V gene: TRBV21-1
CDR3 protein: ASIPIRGSGAYEQY

J gene: TRBJ1-5
V gene: TRBV12-3/TRBV12-4
CDR3 protein: ASSSSSYQPQH

J gene: TRBJ1-2
V gene: TRBV18
CDR3 protein: ASSTGTGNYGYT

J gene: TRBJ1-6
V gene: TRBV2
CDR3 protein: ASRAGPNSPLH

J gene: TRBJ2-5
V gene: TRBV7-8
CDR3 protein: ASSLVGGEETQY

J gene: TRBJ2-1
V gene: TRBV13
CDR3 protein: ASSPSGRNEQF

J gene: TRBJ2-1
V gene: TRBV7-8
CDR3 protein: ASSKRTFSYNEQF

J gene: TRBJ2-1
V gene: TRBV6-4
CDR3 protein: ASMTRSGRADNEQF

J gene: TRBJ1-2
V gene: TRBV4-2
CDR3 protein: ASSQPTGGGYT

J gene: TRBJ2-5
V gene: TRBV7-6
CDR3 protein: ASSHYQETQY

J gene: TRBJ2-2
V gene: TRBV4-1
CDR3 protein: ASSQLLTGDPWTGELF

J gene: TRBJ2-3
V gene: TRBV9
CDR3 protein: ASSVKGGDSTDTQY

J gene: TRBJ2-7
V gene: TRBV7-2
CDR3 protein: ASTYYRGPYEQY

J gene: TRBJ2-3
V gene: TRBV6-2/TRBV6-3
CDR3 protein: ASSYNRVQTDTQY

J gene: TRBJ2-1
V gene: TRBV5-1
CDR3 protein: ASGSAPGNEQF

J gene: TRBJ2-5
V gene: TRBV3-1/TRBV3-2
CDR3 protein: ASSAGTSGRALETQY

J gene: TRBJ2-7
V gene: TRBV7-6
CDR3 protein: ASSLGGGYEQY

J gene: TRBJ1-6
V gene: TRBV4-1
CDR3 protein: ASSQSGTGHIEGSPLH

J gene: TRBJ2-2
V gene: TRBV7-6
CDR3 protein: ASRQGTSVYTGELF

J gene: TRBJ2-3
V gene: TRBV2
CDR3 protein: ASRGPGLLGTDTQY

J gene: TRBJ1-1
V gene: TRBV30
CDR3 protein: AWSKGGGTEAF

J gene: TRBJ2-5
V gene: TRBV28
CDR3 protein: ASSREDRGPETQY

J gene: TRBJ2-1
V gene: TRBV9
CDR3 protein: ASSVTSGRANEQF

J gene: TRBJ2-7
V gene: TRBV7-8
CDR3 protein: ASSLAGDRDPYEQY

J gene: TRBJ2-1
V gene: TRBV6-2/TRBV6-3
CDR3 protein: ASSYRGPNYNEQF

J gene: TRBJ1-5
V gene: TRBV6-5
CDR3 protein: ASCETDGGNQPQH

J gene: TRBJ2-3
V gene: TRBV9
CDR3 protein: ASSEIRGVTDTQY